These 27 T cell receptor beta chains share one sample of origin, sequenced in a study of regulatory T cells in long-lasting Graves disease. Relying on iRepertoire HTBI primers and Arm-PCR of CDR3 regions, the team built TCR beta libraries. TCRdb analysed the multiplex PCR reads with MiXCR anew, one entry per CDR3 protein. The sample includes about 500,000 distinct CDR3 sequences, around 12% of them seen just once. Stated time point: newly diagnosed GD, antithyroid drugs for less than 3 months. Following extraction of RNA from PBMCs, that RNA was used to make the TCR library. The same data also contributed to another study, on T cells in Graves' hyperthyroidism and ophthalmopathy.

The input for sequencing was peripheral blood mononuclear cells (PBMCs), taken at new diagnosis, from a patient treated with antithyroid drugs. The receptor set was obtained from a woman under 40 with Graves disease.

This clonotype has only a few counts. J is TRBJ1-6 and V is TRBV6-9; D not certain. The V gene's germline CDR1 is MNHGY and CDR2 SVAAGI. The CDR3 is 15 amino acids. V was cut by 3 bases and J by 7 bases, with 13 bases left in between. The CDR3 DNA sequence: TGTGCCAGCAGTTACAGTGGCAGCGCGAATTCACCCCTCCACTTT. Translated, it gives CASSYSGSANSPLHF.

This clonotype was counted at least ten times. The J gene is TRBJ2-7, the V gene TRBV28; TRBD1 matches 8 bases. J was trimmed by 5 bases and V by 4 bases; bases with no gene match: 10. From germline, CDR1 is MDHEN and CDR2 SYDVKM. The CDR3 runs 15 residues. CDR3 nucleotide sequence: TGTGCCAGCAGTTACGGGTCTACAGGGGGAAACGAGCAGTACTTC. Residues: CASSYGSTGGNEQYF.

This clonotype was observed many times. CDR3: CASMDGGYYGYTF. The CDR3, as DNA: TGTGCCAGCATGGACGGGGGGTACTATGGCTACACCTTC. This sequence joins TRBV2 and TRBJ1-2; D is possibly TRBD1 (5 bases). This CDR3 is built from 13 residues. CDR1 is SNHLY and CDR2 is FYNNEI in the germline V gene. V lost 7 bases and J 3 bases, leaving 12 bases between the germline ends.

This clonotype has a count of ten or more. The chain joins TRBV19 to TRBJ2-7; 10 bases fit TRBD2. J gave up 4 bases and V 9 bases, and 9 bases lay outside the gene matches. CDR1 and CDR2 (germline): LNHDA, SQIVND (reference sequence). The CDR3 covers 14 residues. CDR3 sequence: CASSSGLADYEQYF. CDR3 bases: TGTGCCAGCAGTTCCGGACTAGCGGATTACGAGCAGTACTTC.

This clonotype was seen many times. The chain carries TRBV5-6 and TRBJ2-1; TRBD2 aligns across 7 bases. CDR1 is SGHDT, CDR2 YYEEEE, per germline. The CDR3 consists of 13 residues. V lost 0 bases, J lost 10 bases, and 4 bases stayed unmatched. CDR3 sequence reads: CASSLGGRLEQFF. The CDR3 bases are TGTGCCAGCAGCTTGGGCGGGAGACTCGAGCAGTTCTTC.

In regard to this clonotype: This sequence may be a read error, since a much larger clone differs from it by one base. The gene calls are TRBV28 and TRBJ2-7; D gene ambiguous. The CDR3 contains 17 residues. The V gene lost 2 bases and the J gene lost 0 bases, with 17 bases spanning the gap. Per germline, CDR1 MDHEN and CDR2 SYDVKM. The CDR3 DNA reads as TGTGCCAGCAGTTTAGTGGCAGGTCCCGCAGCCTCCTACGAGCAGTACTTC. Encoded protein: CASSLVAGPAASYEQYF.

Ten or more counts support this clonotype. The chain carries TRBV30 and TRBJ1-6; 9 positions match TRBD1. Germline V CDR1 and CDR2: GTSNPN, SVGIG (reference sequence). The CDR3 consists of 17 residues. Unmatched junction bases numbered 12, after V lost 3 bases and J lost 6 bases. CDR3 in amino acids: CAWRELPGQGINSPLHF. CDR3 sequence (DNA): TGTGCCTGGAGAGAGCTACCGGGACAGGGCATTAATTCACCCCTCCACTTT.

At least ten counts were recorded for this clonotype. J is TRBJ2-5 and V is TRBV11-3; perhaps TRBD2 as D (5 bases). The CDR3 extends over 14 amino acids. Per germline, CDR1 SGHNT and CDR2 YENEEA. Trimming left V 5 bases short and J 7 bases short, with 17 bases between. CDR3: CASSETDFPATQYF. The CDR3 DNA reads TGTGCCAGCAGCGAGACGGACTTCCCCGCGACCCAGTACTTC.

In its sample, this clonotype was seen many times. J is TRBJ1-3 and V is TRBV4-2; 7 bases are shared with TRBD1. The germline V gene has CDR1 LGHNA and CDR2 YNFKEQ. The trim removed 3 bases at V and 7 bases at J, leaving 9 bases unmatched. The CDR3 spans 15 residues. The CDR3 DNA sequence: TGTGCCAGCAGCCAGGACGGTAGCAGGGGGAACACCATATATTTT. This sequence encodes CASSQDGSRGNTIYF.

Many counts were recorded for this clonotype. This sequence joins TRBV2 and TRBJ2-2, with 7 bases aligning to TRBD1. Germline CDR1 SNHLY, CDR2 FYNNEI. V was pared by 5 bases and J by 7 bases, with 7 bases of the junction left unmatched. There are 14 residues in the CDR3. CDR3 in amino acids: CASSLDRASGELFF. The CDR3 nucleotides read TGTGCCAGCAGTCTAGACAGGGCGAGCGGGGAGCTGTTTTTT.

The chain combines TRBV28 with TRBJ2-2, with 12 bases that match TRBD2. Trimming cost V 2 bases and J 9 bases; bases outside gene matches: 7. There are 16 residues in the CDR3. Germline CDR1 reads MDHEN; CDR2 reads SYDVKM. Here the CDR3 reads CASSLATSGSIRELFF. The CDR3 nucleotides read TGTGCCAGCAGTTTAGCGACTAGCGGGAGTATCAGGGAGCTGTTTTTT.

This clonotype was counted ten times or more. The chain has TRBV28 and TRBJ1-1, with D tentatively TRBD1 (5 bases). The germline V and J ends were trimmed by 6 bases and 4 bases, with 15 bases remaining between them. Looked up from germline, CDR1 is MDHEN and CDR2 is SYDVKM. The CDR3 has 14 residues. The CDR3 protein is CASSSHGGSTEAFF. The CDR3 region has the DNA TGTGCCAGCAGCTCCCACGGGGGATCCACTGAAGCTTTCTTT.

Comment on this clonotype: A read error may produce the germline difference seen at one junction end. The chain couples TRBV20-1 to TRBJ2-4; 7 positions agree with TRBD2. The CDR3 has 13 residues. Germline V gene lookup returns CDR1 DFQATT and CDR2 SNEGSKA (reference sequence). CDR3 protein: CSAIPGGRNMQYF. The DNA for the CDR3 is TGCAGTGCAATCCCCGGGGGGAGGAACATGCAGTACTTC.

This rearrangement joins TRBV6-5 to TRBJ2-1; D perhaps matches TRBD2 (5 bases). The CDR3 totals 16 residues. The V end was cut by 2 bases, the J end by 0 bases, with 11 bases between. Germline CDR1 reads MNHEY; CDR2 reads SVGAGI. Here the CDR3 reads CASSYGSGLSYNEQFF. Here the CDR3 DNA reads TGTGCCAGCAGTTACGGGAGCGGACTCTCCTACAATGAGCAGTTCTTC.

Many counts were recorded for this clonotype. The genes are TRBV28 and TRBJ2-2; TRBD1 might be the D (6 bases). Trimming shortened V by 5 bases and J by 6 bases, and 10 bases separated the two germline ends. This CDR3 comprises 13 residues. Germline CDR1 is MDHEN and CDR2 is SYDVKM. The DNA for the CDR3 is TGTGCCAGCAGTCCAACAGGGCCCGGGGAGCTGTTTTTT. Protein sequence: CASSPTGPGELFF.

This clonotype was found many times. The gene calls are TRBV7-2 and TRBJ2-7; 7 bases are a match to TRBD2. V was clipped by 3 bases and J by 0 bases; unmatched bases: 5. The CDR3 has 15 residues. Germline V lookup: CDR1 SGHTA, CDR2 FQGNSA. The CDR3 loop reads CASSLGDYRSYEQYF. CDR3 nucleotide sequence: TGTGCCAGCAGCTTGGGGGACTACCGCTCCTACGAGCAGTACTTC.

This clonotype appeared a few times. The CDR3 nucleotides are TGTGCCAGCAAACTTGGGACTAGCGGGGACAATGAGCAGTTCTTC. Amino acid sequence: CASKLGTSGDNEQFF. The gene calls are TRBV11-1 and TRBJ2-1; TRBD2 aligns across 13 bases. Unmatched junction bases numbered 5, after V lost 7 bases and J lost 5 bases. The germline gives CDR1 SGHAT, CDR2 FQDESV (reference sequence). The CDR3 is made up of 15 amino acids.

J is TRBJ2-1 and V is TRBV28, with 9 nucleotides matching TRBD2. The CDR3 has 15 residues. V lost 3 bases and J lost 5; bases outside the gene matches: 5. Germline loops: CDR1 MDHEN, CDR2 SYDVKM. The CDR3 protein is CASSFASGKNNEQFF. In nucleotides, the CDR3 is TGTGCCAGCAGTTTTGCTAGCGGGAAAAACAATGAGCAGTTCTTC.

This clonotype occurred many times. V gene TRBV6-1 combines with J gene TRBJ2-1; no clear D. Germline values: CDR1 MNHNS, CDR2 SASEGT. The CDR3 runs 15 residues. V was shortened by 6 bases and J by 4 bases, with 16 bases between the two germline ends. This CDR3 reads CASRFLGSGYNEQFF. The CDR3 DNA is TGTGCCAGCAGGTTCCTGGGTTCGGGTTACAATGAGCAGTTCTTC.

V is TRBV12-3 or TRBV12-4 and J is TRBJ2-4; D may be TRBD2 (6 bases). This CDR3 contains 16 residues. The V and J ends lost 3 bases and 2 bases respectively, with 14 bases between them. The CDR3 protein is CASSFGGISSKNIQYF. The CDR3 bases are TGTGCCAGCAGTTTTGGGGGGATTTCATCCAAAAACATTCAGTACTTC.

Many counts were recorded for this clonotype. J is TRBJ1-2 and V is TRBV6-1; D might be TRBD1 (6 bases). Trimming pared 0 bases from V and 8 bases from J, leaving 16 bases between. CDR1 is MNHNS and CDR2 is SASEGT in the germline V gene. The CDR3 has 15 amino acids. The CDR3 reads CASSEAWARGYGYTF. As DNA, the CDR3 is TGTGCCAGCAGTGAAGCGTGGGCCAGGGGATACGGCTACACCTTC.

This clonotype was seen at least ten times. This sequence joins TRBV7-8 and TRBJ2-7, with D perhaps matching TRBD2 (7 bases). The CDR3 contains 17 residues. V was shortened by 5 bases and J by 4 bases, with 24 bases between the two germline ends. Per the germline V gene, CDR1 is SGHVS and CDR2 is FQNEAQ. The CDR3 sequence is CASSNKGGKPTSYEQYF. The CDR3 nucleotides read TGTGCCAGCAGCAACAAGGGGGGGAAACCTACATCTTACGAGCAGTACTTC.

This clonotype was counted between two and nine times. J is TRBJ1-2 and V is TRBV6-5; no firm D call. The CDR3 is 18 residues long. The V end lost 1 base, the J end lost 4 bases, and 22 bases lay between the germline ends. CDR1 and CDR2 (germline): MNHEY, SVGAGI. CDR3 sequence reads: CASSYYEQSLVSLYGYTF. The DNA of the CDR3 is TGTGCCAGCAGTTACTATGAACAGTCCCTCGTTTCCCTCTATGGCTACACCTTC.

Remarks on this clonotype: It is likely a read error: a sequence one base away is far more abundant. The chain couples TRBV11-3 to TRBJ2-3; D may be TRBD2 (5 bases). Germline V gives CDR1 SGHNT, CDR2 YENEEA. Trimming cost V 7 bases and J 2 bases, with 10 bases left between them. The CDR3 is 13 residues long. This CDR3 is CASISGNTDTQYF. In DNA form, the CDR3 reads TGTGCCAGCATCAGCGGTAACACAGATACGCAGTATTTT.

This clonotype was seen more than once but under ten times. CDR3 sequence (DNA): TGTGCCTGGAGTGTGGCAGGGTCCTCAAAACTGTTTTTT. Its protein product is CAWSVAGSSKLFF. The chain is built from TRBV30 and TRBJ1-4; TRBD1 is a possible D gene (5 bases). V lost 0 bases, J lost 10 bases, and 12 bases lay in between. The V gene's germline CDR1 is GTSNPN and CDR2 SVGIG (reference sequence). This CDR3 is 13 amino acids long.

This chain connects TRBV30 to TRBJ2-5; D tentatively reads TRBD1 or TRBD2 (5 bases each). There are 16 residues in the CDR3. V lost 1 base, J lost 4 bases, and 19 bases lay in between. The germline V gene encodes CDR1 GTSNPN and CDR2 SVGIG (reference sequence). DNA for the CDR3: TGTGCCTGGAGTGACGCCTGGGACCTCTCGGGAGAGACCCAGTACTTC. Amino acids: CAWSDAWDLSGETQYF.

This clonotype was seen ten or more times. The genes are TRBV6-1 and TRBJ1-2, with D possibly TRBD1 on 6 matching bases. CDR1 is MNHNS, CDR2 SASEGT, per germline. V lost 5 bases, J lost 8 bases, and 12 bases lay in between. The CDR3 covers 12 residues. For the CDR3, the DNA is TGTGCCAGCAGTCAGAGGGACACGGGCTACACCTTC. Encoded protein: CASSQRDTGYTF.